This T cell receptor beta chain stems from a study of blood T cell repertoires in COVID-19. Study-level information: Italy, Spain and the United States were the sources of the convalescent and acute COVID-19 samples. The analysed material was cDNA or gDNA that came from T cells, B-cell-depleted T cells, or PBMCs.

Original processing methods: The assay estimated nucleated cells by amplifying reference gene primers. Some clones are missing from TCRdb's copy, which holds only in-frame ones; the method was immunoSEQ multiplex PCR. V and J calls and clone size come straight from that table; D and trimming were deduced from the DNA. The sample consists of around 100,000 clones, 91% of them appearing once. Trimming shortened V by 3 bases and J by 1 base, and 11 bases separated the two germline ends. Germline loops: CDR1 SGHNT, CDR2 YYREEE (reference sequence). This CDR3 comprises 15 residues. The TCR comes from a man between 45 and 60 years old with active COVID-19. The sequenced sample consisted of peripheral blood. This chain links TRBV5-4 with TRBJ1-5, with D possibly TRBD1 on 5 matching bases. In DNA form, the CDR3 reads TGTGCCAGCAGCTCGGGTGGGGGGAGCAATCAGCCCCAGCATTTT. Translating gives CASSSGGGSNQPQHF. Combining the CDR3 with reference TRBV5-4 and TRBJ1-5 gives the whole variable domain ETGVTQSPTHLIKTRGQQVTLRCSSQSGHNTVSWYQQALGQGPQFIFQYYREEENGRGNFPPRFSGLQFPNYSSELNVNALELDDSALYLCASSSGGGSNQPQHFGDGTRLSIL.